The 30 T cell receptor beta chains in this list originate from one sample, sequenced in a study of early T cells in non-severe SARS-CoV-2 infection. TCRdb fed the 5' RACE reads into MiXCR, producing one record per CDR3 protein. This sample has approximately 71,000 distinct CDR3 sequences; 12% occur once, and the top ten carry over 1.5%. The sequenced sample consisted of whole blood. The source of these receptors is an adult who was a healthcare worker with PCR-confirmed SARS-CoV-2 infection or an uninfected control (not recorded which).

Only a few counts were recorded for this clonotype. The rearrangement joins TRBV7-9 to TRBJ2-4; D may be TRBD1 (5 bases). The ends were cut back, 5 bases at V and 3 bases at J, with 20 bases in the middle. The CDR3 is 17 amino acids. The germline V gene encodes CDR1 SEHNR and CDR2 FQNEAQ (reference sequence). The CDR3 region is CASSPDLFGAGKNIQYF. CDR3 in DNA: TGTGCCAGCAGCCCCGACTTATTTGGGGCTGGCAAAAACATTCAGTACTTC.

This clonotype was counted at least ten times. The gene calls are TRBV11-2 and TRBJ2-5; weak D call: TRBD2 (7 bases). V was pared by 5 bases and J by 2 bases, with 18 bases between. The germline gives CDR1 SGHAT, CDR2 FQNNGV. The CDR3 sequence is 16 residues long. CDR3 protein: CASSPVYGGPQETQYF. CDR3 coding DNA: TGTGCCAGCAGCCCCGTTTACGGGGGGCCTCAAGAGACCCAGTACTTC.

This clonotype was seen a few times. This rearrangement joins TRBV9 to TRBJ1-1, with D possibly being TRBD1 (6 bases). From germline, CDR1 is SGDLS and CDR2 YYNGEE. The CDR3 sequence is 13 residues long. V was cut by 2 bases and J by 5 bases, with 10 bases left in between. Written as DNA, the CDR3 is TGTGCCAGCAGCGTTCTGGGGGCGACTGAAGCTTTCTTT. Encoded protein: CASSVLGATEAFF. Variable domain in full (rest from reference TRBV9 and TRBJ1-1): DSGVTQTPKHLITATGQRVTLRCSPRSGDLSVYWYQQSLDQGLQFLIQYYNGEERAKGNILERFSAQQFPDLHSELNLSSLELGDSALYFCASSVLGATEAFFGQGTRLTVV.

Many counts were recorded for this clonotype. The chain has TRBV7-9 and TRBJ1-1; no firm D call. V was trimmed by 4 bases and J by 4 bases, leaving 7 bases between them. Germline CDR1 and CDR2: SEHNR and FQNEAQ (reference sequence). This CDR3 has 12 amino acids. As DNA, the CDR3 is TGTGCCAGCAGCTCCGTTGGCACTGAAGCTTTCTTT. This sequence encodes CASSSVGTEAFF.

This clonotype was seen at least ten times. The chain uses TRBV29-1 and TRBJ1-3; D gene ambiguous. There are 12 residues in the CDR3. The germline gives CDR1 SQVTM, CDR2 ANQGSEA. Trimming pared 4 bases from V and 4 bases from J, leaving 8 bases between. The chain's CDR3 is CSVVAGGNTIYF. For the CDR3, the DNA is TGCAGCGTTGTGGCCGGCGGAAACACCATATATTTT.

This CDR3 is CASSQRGLAGETQYF. DNA for the CDR3: TGCGCCAGCAGCCAACGCGGACTAGCCGGCGAGACCCAGTACTTC. The chain uses TRBV4-3 and TRBJ2-5; 8 bases match TRBD2. The V gene end was trimmed by 2 bases and the J gene end by 5 bases; junction bases not matched to a gene: 7. Germline CDR1 reads LGHNA; CDR2 reads YSLEER. The CDR3 is 15 residues long.

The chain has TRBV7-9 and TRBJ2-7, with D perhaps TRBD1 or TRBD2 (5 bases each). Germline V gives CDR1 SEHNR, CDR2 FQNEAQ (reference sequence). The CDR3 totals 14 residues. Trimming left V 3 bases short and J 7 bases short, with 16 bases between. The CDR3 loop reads CASSLGTHVGEQYF. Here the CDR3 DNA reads TGTGCCAGCAGCTTGGGGACCCATGTGGGGGAGCAGTACTTC.

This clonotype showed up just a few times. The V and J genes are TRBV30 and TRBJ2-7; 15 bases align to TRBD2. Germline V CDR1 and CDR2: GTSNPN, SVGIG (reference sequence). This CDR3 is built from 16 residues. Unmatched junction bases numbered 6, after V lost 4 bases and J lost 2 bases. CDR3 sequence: CAWNIGTSGGPYEQYF. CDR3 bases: TGTGCCTGGAACATAGGGACTAGCGGGGGGCCCTACGAGCAGTACTTC.

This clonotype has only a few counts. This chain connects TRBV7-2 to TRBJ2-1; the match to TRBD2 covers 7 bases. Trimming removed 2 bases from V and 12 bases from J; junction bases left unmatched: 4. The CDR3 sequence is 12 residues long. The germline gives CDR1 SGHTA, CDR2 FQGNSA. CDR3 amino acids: CASSLRGLGQFF. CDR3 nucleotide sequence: TGTGCCAGCAGCTTAAGAGGACTAGGGCAGTTCTTC.

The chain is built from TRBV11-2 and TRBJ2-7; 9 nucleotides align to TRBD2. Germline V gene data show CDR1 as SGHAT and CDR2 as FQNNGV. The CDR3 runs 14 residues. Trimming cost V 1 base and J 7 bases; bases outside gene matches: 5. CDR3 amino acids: CASSLGLAGKEQYF. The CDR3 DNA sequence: TGTGCCAGCAGCTTAGGGCTAGCGGGGAAAGAGCAGTACTTC.

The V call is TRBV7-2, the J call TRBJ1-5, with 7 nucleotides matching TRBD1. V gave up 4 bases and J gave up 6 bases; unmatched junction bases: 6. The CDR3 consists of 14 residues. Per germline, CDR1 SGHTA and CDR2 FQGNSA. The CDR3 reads CASSYRGGGQPQHF. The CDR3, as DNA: TGTGCCAGCAGCTACAGGGGCGGGGGTCAGCCCCAGCATTTT.

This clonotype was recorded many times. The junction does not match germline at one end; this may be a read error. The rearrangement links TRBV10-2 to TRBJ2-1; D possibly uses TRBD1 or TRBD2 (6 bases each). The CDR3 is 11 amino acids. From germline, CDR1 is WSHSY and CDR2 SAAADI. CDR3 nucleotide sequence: TGCGCCAGCAGTGAGGCGGAGGGGGAGTCCTTC. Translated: CASSEAEGESF.

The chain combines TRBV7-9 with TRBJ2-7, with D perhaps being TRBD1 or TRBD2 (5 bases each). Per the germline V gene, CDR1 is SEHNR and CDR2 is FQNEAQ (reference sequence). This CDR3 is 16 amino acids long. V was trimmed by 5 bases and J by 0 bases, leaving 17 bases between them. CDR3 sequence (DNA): TGTGCCAGCAGCCCCACCGGGACGGCGAGCTCCTACGAGCAGTACTTC. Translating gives CASSPTGTASSYEQYF. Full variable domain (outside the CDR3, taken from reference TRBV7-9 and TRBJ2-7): DTGVSQNPRHKITKRGQNVTFRCDPISEHNRLYWYRQTLGQGPEFLTYFQNEAQLEKSRLLSDRFSAERPKGSFSTLEIQRTEQGDSAMYLCASSPTGTASSYEQYFGPGTRLTVT.

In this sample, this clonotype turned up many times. CDR3 DNA sequence: TGTGCCAGCAGCTTACATGGGACTAGCGGGGGATTGATATACAATGAGCAGTTCTTC. Its translation is CASSLHGTSGGLIYNEQFF. The chain uses TRBV7-3 and TRBJ2-1, with TRBD2 identical over 14 bases. The CDR3 runs to 19 residues. Germline trimming cut 2 bases from V and 4 bases from J; bases unmatched to any gene: 10. The germline V gene encodes CDR1 SGHTA and CDR2 FQGTGA.

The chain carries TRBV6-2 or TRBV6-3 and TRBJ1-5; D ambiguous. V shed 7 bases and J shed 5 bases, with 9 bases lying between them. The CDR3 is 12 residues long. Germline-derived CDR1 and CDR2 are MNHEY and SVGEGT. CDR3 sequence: CASTRGHQPQHF. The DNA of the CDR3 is TGTGCCAGCACCAGAGGACATCAGCCCCAGCATTTT.

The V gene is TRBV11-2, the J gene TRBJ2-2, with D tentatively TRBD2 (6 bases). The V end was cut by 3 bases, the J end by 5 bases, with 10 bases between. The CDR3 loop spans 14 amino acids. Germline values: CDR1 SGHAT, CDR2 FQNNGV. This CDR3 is CASSFARETGELFF. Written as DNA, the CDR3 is TGTGCCAGCAGCTTCGCCCGGGAGACCGGGGAGCTGTTTTTT.

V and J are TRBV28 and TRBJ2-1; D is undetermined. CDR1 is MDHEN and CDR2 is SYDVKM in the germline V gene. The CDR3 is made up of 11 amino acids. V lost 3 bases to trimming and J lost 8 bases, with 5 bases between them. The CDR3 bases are TGTGCCAGCAGTTTTGGGGATGAGCAGTTCTTC. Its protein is CASSFGDEQFF.

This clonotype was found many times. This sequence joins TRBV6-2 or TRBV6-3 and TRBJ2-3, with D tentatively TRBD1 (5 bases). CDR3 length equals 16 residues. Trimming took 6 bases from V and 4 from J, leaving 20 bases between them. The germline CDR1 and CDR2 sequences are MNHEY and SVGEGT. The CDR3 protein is CASSPEGRVGADTQYF. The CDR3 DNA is TGTGCCAGCAGCCCAGAAGGCAGGGTGGGCGCAGATACGCAGTATTTT.

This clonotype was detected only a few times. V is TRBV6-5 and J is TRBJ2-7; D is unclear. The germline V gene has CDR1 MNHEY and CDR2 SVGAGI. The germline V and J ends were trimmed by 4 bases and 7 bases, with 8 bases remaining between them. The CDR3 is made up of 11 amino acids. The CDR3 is CASSSLIEQYF. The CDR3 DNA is TGTGCCAGCAGTTCGCTGATAGAGCAGTACTTC.

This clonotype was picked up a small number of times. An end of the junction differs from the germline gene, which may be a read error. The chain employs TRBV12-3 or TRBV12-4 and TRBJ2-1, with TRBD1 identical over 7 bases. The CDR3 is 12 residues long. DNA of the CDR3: TGTGCCAGCAGACCTCCGGGACAGTTTCAGATCTTC. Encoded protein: CASRPPGQFQIF.

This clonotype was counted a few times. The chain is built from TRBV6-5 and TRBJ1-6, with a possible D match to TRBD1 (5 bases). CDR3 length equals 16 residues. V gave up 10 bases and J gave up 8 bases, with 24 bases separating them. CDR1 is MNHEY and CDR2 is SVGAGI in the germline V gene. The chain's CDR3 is CATAKTGARLYSPLHF. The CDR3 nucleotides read TGTGCCACCGCGAAAACCGGGGCCCGCTTGTATTCACCCCTCCACTTT.

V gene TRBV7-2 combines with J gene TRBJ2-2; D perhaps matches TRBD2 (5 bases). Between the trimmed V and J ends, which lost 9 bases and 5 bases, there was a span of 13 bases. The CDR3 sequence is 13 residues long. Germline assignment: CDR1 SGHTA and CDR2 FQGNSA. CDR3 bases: TGTGCCAGTGGGCCGGGGAATACCGGGGAGCTGTTTTTT. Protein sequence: CASGPGNTGELFF.

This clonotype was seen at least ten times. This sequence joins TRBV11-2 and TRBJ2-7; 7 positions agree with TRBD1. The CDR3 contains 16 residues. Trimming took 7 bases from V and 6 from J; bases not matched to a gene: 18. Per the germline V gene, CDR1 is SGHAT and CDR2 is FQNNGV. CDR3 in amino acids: CASTRSSGTDGREQYF. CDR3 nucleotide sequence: TGTGCCAGCACCCGATCGAGTGGGACAGACGGCCGCGAGCAGTACTTC.

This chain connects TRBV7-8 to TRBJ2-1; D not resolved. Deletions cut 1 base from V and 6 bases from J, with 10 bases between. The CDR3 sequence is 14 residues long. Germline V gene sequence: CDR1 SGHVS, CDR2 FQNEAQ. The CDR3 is CASSLVRVGNEQFF. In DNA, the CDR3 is TGTGCCAGCAGCTTAGTCCGGGTGGGCAATGAGCAGTTCTTC.

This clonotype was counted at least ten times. The CDR3 loop is CASSGFGIGSGELFF. DNA for the CDR3: TGTGCCAGCAGTGGCTTTGGCATCGGTAGCGGGGAGCTGTTTTTT. The chain combines TRBV6-1 with TRBJ2-2; D unclear. Germline CDR1 is MNHNS and CDR2 is SASEGT. V gave up 4 bases and J gave up 7 bases, with 16 bases separating them. This CDR3 is built from 15 residues.

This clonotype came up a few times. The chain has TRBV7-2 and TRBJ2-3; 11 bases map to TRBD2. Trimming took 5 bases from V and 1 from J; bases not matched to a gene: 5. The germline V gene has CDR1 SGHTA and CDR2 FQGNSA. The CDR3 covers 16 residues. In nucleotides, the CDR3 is TGTGCCAGCAGCCAATCACTAGCGGGGGGCACAGATACGCAGTATTTT. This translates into CASSQSLAGGTDTQYF.

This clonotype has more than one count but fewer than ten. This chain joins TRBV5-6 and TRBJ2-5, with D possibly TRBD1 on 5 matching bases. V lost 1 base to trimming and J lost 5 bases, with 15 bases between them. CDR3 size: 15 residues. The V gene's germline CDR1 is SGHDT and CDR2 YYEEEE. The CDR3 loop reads CASSLRGNYFETQYF. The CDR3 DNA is TGTGCCAGCAGCTTGAGGGGAAATTACTTTGAGACCCAGTACTTC.

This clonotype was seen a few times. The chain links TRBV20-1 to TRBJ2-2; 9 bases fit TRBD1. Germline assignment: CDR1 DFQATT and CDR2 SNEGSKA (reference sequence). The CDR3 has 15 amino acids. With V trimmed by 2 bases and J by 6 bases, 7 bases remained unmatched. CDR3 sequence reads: CSARKGQGDAGELFF. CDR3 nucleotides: TGCAGTGCTAGAAAGGGACAGGGTGATGCCGGGGAGCTGTTTTTT.

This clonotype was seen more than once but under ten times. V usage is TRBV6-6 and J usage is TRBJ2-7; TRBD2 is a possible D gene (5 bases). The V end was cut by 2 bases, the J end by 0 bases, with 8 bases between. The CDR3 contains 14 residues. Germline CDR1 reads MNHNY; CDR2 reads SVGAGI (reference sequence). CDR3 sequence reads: CASSYERSSYEQYF. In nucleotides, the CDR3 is TGTGCCAGCAGTTACGAGCGGAGCTCCTACGAGCAGTACTTC.

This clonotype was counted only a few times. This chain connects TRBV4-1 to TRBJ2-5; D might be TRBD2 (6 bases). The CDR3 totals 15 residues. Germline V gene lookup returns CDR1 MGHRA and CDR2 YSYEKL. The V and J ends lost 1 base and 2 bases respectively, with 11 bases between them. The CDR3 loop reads CASSQGGGGQETQYF. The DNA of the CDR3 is TGCGCCAGCAGCCAAGGTGGAGGAGGGCAAGAGACCCAGTACTTC.